This T cell receptor (beta chain) was obtained from a study of CD8 T cells in ankylosing spondylitis. General study findings and limits: One TCR beta motif, made up of about 8 highly homologous variants, appeared characteristic of ankylosing spondylitis blood.

Germline V gene lookup returns CDR1 MRHNA and CDR2 SNTAGT. The CDR3 loop spans 16 amino acids. V shed 8 bases and J 0 bases; nucleotides not matched to a gene: 7. Remarks on this clonotype: Its antigen is as yet unknown.

MiXCR, applied by TCRdb to the 5' RACE reads, yields one record per CDR3 protein. The sample includes a few hundred thousand distinct CDR3 sequences, roughly 18% seen only once; the top ten take about 42%. The TCR sequence derives from a male donor with ankylosing spondylitis. The sequenced sample consisted of blood, either unsorted or a sorted T cell fraction (not recorded which). The V call is TRBV6-4, the J call TRBJ2-6; 7 positions match TRBD2. The CDR3 region is CASAGAGDSGANVLTF. The CDR3 bases are TGTGCCAGCGCCGGCGCGGGGGACTCTGGGGCCAACGTCCTGACTTTC.